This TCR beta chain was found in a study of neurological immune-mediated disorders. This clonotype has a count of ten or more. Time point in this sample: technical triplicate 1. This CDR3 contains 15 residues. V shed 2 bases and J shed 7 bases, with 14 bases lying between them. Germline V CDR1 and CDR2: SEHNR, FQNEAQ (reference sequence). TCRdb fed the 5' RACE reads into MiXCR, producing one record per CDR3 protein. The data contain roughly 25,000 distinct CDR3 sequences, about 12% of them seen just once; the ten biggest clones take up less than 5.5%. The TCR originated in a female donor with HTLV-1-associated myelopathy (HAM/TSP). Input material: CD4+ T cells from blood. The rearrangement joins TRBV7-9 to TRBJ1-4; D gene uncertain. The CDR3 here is CASSLRRLGSEKLFF. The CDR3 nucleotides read TGTGCCAGCAGCTTAAGGAGGTTGGGGAGTGAAAAACTGTTTTTT.